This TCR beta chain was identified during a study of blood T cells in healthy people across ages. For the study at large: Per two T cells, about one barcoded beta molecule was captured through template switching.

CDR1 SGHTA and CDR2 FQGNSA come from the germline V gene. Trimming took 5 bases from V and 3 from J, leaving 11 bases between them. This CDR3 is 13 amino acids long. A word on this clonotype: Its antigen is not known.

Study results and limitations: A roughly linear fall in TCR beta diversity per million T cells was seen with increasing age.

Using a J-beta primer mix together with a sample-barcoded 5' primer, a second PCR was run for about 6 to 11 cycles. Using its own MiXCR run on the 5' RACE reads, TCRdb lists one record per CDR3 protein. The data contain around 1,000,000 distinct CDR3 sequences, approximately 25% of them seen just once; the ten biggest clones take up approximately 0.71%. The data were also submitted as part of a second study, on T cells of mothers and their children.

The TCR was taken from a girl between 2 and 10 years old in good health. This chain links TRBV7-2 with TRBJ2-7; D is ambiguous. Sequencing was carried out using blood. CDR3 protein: CASSPVYSYEQYF. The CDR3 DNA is TGTGCCAGCAGCCCGGTTTATAGCTACGAGCAGTACTTC.